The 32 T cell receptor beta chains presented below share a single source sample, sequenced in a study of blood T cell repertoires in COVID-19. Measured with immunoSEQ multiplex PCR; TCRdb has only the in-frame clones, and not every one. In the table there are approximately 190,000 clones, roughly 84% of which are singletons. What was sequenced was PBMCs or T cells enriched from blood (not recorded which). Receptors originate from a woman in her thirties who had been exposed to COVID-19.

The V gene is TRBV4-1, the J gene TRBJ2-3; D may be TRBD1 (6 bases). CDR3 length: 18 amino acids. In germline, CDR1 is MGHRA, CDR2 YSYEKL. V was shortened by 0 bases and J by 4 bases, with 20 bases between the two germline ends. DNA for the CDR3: TGCGCCAGCAGCCAAGATTCCCCATTACAGGGATTCTCAGATACGCAGTATTTT. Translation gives CASSQDSPLQGFSDTQYF.

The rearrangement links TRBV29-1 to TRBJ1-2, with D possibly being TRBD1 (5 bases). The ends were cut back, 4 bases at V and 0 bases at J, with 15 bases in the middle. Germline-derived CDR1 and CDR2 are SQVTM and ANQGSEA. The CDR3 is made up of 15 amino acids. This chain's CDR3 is CSVGTSDYANYGYTF. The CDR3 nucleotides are TGCAGCGTTGGGACATCGGATTACGCTAACTATGGCTACACCTTC. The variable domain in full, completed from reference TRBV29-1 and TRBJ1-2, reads SAVISQKPSRDICQRGTSLTIQCQVDSQVTMMFWYRQQPGQSLTLIATANQGSEATYESGFVIDKFPISRPNLTFSTLTVSNMSPEDSSIYLCSVGTSDYANYGYTFGSGTRLTVV.

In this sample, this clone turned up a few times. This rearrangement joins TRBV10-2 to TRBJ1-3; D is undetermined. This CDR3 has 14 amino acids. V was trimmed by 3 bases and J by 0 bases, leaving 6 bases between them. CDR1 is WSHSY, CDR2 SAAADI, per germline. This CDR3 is CASSEAGSGNTIYF. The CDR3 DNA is TGCGCCAGCAGTGAAGCGGGCTCTGGAAACACCATATATTTT.

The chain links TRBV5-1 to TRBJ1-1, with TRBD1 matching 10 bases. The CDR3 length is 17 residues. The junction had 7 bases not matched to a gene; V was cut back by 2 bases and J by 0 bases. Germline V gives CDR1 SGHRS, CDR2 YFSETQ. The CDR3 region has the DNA TGCGCCAGCAGCTTTTTAGGACAGGGGGGAATGAACACTGAAGCTTTCTTT. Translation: CASSFLGQGGMNTEAFF. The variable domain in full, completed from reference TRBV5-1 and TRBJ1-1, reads KAGVTQTPRYLIKTRGQQVTLSCSPISGHRSVSWYQQTPGQGLQFLFEYFSETQRNKGNFPGRFSGRQFSNSRSEMNVSTLELGDSALYLCASSFLGQGGMNTEAFFGQGTRLTVV.

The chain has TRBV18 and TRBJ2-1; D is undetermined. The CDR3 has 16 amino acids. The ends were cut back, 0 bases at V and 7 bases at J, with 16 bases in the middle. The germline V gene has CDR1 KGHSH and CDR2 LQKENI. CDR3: CASSPPATAAGNEQFF. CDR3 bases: TGTGCCAGCTCACCACCAGCGACGGCCGCTGGAAATGAGCAGTTCTTC.

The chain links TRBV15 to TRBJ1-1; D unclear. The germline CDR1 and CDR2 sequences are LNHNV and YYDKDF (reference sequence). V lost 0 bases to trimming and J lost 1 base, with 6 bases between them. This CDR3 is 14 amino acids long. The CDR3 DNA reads TGTGCCACCAGCAGAGACAGATCGAACACTGAAGCTTTCTTT. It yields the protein CATSRDRSNTEAFF.

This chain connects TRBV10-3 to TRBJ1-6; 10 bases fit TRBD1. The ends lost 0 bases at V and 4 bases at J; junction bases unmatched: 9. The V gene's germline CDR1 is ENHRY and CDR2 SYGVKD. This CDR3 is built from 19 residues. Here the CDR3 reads CAISESGQGSFEYNSPLHF. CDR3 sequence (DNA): TGTGCCATCAGTGAGTCGGGACAGGGGTCCTTCGAATATAATTCACCCCTCCACTTT.

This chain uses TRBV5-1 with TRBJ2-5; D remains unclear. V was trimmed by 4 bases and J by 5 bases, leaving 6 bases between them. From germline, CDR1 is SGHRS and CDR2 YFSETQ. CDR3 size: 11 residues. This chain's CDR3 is CASSATETQYF. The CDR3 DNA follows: TGCGCCAGCAGCGCTACGGAGACCCAGTACTTC.

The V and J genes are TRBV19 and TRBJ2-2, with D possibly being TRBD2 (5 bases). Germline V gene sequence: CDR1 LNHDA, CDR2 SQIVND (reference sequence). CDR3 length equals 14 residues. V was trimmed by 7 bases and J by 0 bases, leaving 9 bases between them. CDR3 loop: CASKAGSNTGELFF. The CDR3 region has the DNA TGTGCCAGTAAGGCGGGCTCGAACACCGGGGAGCTGTTTTTT.

The CDR3 bases are TGTGCCAGCAGCTTGGCCAGGGGGTCCTATAATTCACCCCTCCACTTT. Protein sequence: CASSLARGSYNSPLHF. The chain has TRBV5-8 and TRBJ1-6, with TRBD1 matching over 7 bases. V lost 0 bases and J lost 1; bases outside the gene matches: 1. Germline assignment: CDR1 SGHTS and CDR2 YDEGEE. The CDR3 runs 16 residues. Looking up the rest from reference TRBV5-8 and TRBJ1-6 gives the full variable domain: EAGVTQSPTHLIKTRGQQATLRCSPISGHTSVYWYQQALGLGLQFLLWYDEGEERNRGNFPPRFSGRQFPNYSSELNVNALELEDSALYLCASSLARGSYNSPLHFGNGTRLTVT.

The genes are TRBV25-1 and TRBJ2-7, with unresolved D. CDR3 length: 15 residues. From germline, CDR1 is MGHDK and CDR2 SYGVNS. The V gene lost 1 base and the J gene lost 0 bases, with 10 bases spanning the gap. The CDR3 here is CASSELGSSSYEQYF. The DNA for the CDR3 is TGTGCCAGCAGTGAATTGGGCAGCTCCTCCTACGAGCAGTACTTC.

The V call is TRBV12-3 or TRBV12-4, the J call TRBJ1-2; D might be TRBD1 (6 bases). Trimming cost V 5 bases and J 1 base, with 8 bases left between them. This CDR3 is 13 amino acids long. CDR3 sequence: CASSQQGNYGYTF. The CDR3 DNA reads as TGTGCCAGCAGTCAACAGGGTAACTATGGCTACACCTTC.

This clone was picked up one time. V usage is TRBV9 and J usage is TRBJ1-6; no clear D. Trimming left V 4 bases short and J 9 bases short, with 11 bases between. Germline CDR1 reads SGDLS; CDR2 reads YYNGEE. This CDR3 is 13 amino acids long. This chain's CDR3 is CASSPDRGSPLHF. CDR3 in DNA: TGTGCCAGCAGCCCCGACCGGGGTTCACCCCTCCACTTT.

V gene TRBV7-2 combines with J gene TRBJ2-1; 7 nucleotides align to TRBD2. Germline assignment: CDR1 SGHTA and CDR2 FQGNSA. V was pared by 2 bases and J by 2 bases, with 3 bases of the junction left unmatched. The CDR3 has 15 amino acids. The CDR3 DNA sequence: TGTGCCAGCAGCTTAAGCAGCGGGACCTACAATGAGCAGTTCTTC. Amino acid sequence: CASSLSSGTYNEQFF.

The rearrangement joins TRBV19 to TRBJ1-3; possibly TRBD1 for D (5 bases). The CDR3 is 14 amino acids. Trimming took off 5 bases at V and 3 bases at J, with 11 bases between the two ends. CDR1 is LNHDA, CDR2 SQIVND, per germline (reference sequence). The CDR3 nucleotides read TGTGCCAGTAGTCGGGGGGGATATGGAAACACCATATATTTT. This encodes CASSRGGYGNTIYF.

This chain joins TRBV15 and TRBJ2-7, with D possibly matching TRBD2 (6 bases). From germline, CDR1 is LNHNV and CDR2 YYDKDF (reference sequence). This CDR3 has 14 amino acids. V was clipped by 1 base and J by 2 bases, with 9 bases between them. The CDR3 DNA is TGTGCCACCAGCAGAGGGAGGGGCCCCTACGAGCAGTACTTC. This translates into CATSRGRGPYEQYF.

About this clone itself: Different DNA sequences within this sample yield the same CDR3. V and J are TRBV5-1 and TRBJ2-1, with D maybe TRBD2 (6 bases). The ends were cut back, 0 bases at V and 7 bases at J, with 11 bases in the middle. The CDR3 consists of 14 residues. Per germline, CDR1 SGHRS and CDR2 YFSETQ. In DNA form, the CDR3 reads TGCGCCAGCAGCTTGGGGCAGGGAGGAAATGAGCAGTTCTTC. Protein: CASSLGQGGNEQFF.

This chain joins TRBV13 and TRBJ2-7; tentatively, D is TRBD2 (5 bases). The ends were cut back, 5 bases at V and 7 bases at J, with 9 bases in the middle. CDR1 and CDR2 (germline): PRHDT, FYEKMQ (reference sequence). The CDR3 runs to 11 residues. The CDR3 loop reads CASSTRGEQYF. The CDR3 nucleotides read TGTGCCAGCAGCACACGGGGTGAGCAGTACTTC.

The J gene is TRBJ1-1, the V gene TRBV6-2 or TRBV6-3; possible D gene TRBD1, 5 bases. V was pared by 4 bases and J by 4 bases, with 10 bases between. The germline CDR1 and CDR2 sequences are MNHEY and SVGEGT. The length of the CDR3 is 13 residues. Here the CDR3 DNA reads TGTGCCAGCAGTTGGAGGAGGGGCACTGAAGCTTTCTTT. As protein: CASSWRRGTEAFF.

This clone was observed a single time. The CDR3 is CASSYVGGSYNEQFF. The CDR3 DNA sequence: TGTGCCAGCAGTTATGTGGGGGGCTCCTACAATGAGCAGTTCTTC. The V gene is TRBV6-5, the J gene TRBJ2-1; TRBD2 might be the D (6 bases). There are 15 residues in the CDR3. V was trimmed by 3 bases and J by 0 bases, leaving 9 bases between them. Germline CDR1 is MNHEY and CDR2 is SVGAGI.

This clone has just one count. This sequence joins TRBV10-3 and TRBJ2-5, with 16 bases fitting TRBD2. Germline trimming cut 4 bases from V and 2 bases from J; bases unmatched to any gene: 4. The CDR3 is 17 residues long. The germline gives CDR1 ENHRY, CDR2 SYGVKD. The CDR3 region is CAISAPGLAGGQETQYF. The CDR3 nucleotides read TGTGCCATCAGTGCCCCGGGACTAGCGGGGGGGCAAGAGACCCAGTACTTC.

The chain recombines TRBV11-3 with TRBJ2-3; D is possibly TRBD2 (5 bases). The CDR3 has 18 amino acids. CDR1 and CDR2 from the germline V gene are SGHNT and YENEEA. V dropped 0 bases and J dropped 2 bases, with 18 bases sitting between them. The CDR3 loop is CASSLDSEGFGDTDTQYF. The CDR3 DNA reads TGTGCCAGCAGCTTAGATTCGGAAGGCTTCGGGGACACAGATACGCAGTATTTT. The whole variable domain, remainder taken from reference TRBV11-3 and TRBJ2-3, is EAGVVQSPRYKIIEKKQPVAFWCNPISGHNTLYWYLQNLGQGPELLIRYENEEAVDDSQLPKDRFSAERLKGVDSTLKIQPAELGDSAVYLCASSLDSEGFGDTDTQYFGPGTRLTVL.

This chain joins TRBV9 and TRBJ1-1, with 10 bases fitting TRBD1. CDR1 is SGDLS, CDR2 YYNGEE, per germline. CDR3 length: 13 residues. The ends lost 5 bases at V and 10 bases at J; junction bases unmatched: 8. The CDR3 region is CASSEPGQGTAFF. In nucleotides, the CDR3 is TGTGCCAGCAGTGAACCGGGACAGGGGACAGCTTTCTTT. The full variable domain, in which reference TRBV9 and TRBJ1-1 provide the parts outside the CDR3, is DSGVTQTPKHLITATGQRVTLRCSPRSGDLSVYWYQQSLDQGLQFLIQYYNGEERAKGNILERFSAQQFPDLHSELNLSSLELGDSALYFCASSEPGQGTAFFGQGTRLTVV.

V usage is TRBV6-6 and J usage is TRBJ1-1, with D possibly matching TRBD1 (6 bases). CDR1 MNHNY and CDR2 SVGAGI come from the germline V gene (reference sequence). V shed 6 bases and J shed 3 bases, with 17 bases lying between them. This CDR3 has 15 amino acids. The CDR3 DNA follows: TGTGCCAGCAGACAGGTCGGACAGAAAGACACTGAAGCTTTCTTT. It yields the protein CASRQVGQKDTEAFF.

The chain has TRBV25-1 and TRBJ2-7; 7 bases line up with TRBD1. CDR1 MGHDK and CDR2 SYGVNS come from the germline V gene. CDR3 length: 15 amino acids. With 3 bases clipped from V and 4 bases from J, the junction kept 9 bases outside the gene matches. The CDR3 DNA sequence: TGTGCCAGCAGTGACACCGATGACAGGGCGTACGAGCAGTACTTC. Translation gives CASSDTDDRAYEQYF.

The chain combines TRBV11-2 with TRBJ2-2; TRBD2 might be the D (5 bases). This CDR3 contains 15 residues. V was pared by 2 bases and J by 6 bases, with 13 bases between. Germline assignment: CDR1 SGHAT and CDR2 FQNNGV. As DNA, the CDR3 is TGTGCCAGCAGCTTAAGCAGGTCCGGGGCCGGGGAGCTGTTTTTT. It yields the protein CASSLSRSGAGELFF.

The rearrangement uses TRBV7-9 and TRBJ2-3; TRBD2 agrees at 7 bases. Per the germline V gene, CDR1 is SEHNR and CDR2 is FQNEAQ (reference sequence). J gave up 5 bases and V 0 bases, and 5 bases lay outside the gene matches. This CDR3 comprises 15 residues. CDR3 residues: CASSLASGAGDTQYF. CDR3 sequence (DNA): TGTGCCAGCAGCTTAGCGAGCGGGGCTGGAGATACGCAGTATTTT.

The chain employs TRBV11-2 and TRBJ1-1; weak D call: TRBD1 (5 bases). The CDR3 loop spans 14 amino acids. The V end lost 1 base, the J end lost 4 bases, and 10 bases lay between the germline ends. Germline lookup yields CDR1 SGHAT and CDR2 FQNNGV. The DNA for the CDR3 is TGTGCCAGCAGCTTAGTAGTTAGGGGCACTGAAGCTTTCTTT. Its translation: CASSLVVRGTEAFF.

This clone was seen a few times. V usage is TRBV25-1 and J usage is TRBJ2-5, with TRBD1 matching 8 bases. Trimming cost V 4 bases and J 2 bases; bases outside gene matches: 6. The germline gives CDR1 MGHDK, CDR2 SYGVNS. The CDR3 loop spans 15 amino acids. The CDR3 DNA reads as TGTGCCAGCAGTGCCAGGGGGCCCCAACAAGAGACCCAGTACTTC. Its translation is CASSARGPQQETQYF.

As DNA, the CDR3 is TGTGCCAGCAGCTTGGGAAGCGACCGTTCGACCTACGAGCAGTACTTC. Its protein product is CASSLGSDRSTYEQYF. The chain couples TRBV5-6 to TRBJ2-7; D gene unclear. Trimming pared 0 bases from V and 2 bases from J, leaving 15 bases between. Germline loops: CDR1 SGHDT, CDR2 YYEEEE. This CDR3 spans 16 amino acids.

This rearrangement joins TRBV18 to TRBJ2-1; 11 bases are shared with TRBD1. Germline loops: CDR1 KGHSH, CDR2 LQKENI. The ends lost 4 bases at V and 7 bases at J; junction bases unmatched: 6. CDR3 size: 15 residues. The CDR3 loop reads CASSRGQGAENEQFF. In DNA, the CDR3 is TGTGCCAGCTCACGCGGACAGGGGGCTGAAAATGAGCAGTTCTTC.

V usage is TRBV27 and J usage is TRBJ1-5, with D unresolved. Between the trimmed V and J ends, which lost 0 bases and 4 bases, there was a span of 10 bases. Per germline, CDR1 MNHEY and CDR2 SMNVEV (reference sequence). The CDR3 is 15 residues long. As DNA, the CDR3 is TGTGCCAGCAGTTTATCGAGGGCGGGTAATCAGCCCCAGCATTTT. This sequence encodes CASSLSRAGNQPQHF.